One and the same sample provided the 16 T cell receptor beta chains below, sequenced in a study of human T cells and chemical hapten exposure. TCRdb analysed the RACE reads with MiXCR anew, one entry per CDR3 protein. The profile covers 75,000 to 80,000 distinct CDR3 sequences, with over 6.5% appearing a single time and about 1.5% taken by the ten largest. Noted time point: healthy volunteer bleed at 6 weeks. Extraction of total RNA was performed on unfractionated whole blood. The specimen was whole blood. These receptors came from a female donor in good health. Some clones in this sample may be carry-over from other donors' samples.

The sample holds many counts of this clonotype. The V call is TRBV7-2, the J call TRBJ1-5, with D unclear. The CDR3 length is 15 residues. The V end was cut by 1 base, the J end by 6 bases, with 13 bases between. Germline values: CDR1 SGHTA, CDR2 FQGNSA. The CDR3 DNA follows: TGTGCCAGCAGCTTAGGTTCCAGAGCTCCTCAGCCCCAGCATTTT. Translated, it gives CASSLGSRAPQPQHF.

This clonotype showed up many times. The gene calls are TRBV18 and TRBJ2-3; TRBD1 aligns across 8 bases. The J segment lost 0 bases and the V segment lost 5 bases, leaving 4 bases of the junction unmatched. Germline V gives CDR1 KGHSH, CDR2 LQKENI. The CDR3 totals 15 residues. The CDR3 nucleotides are TGTGCCAGCTCATCGGACAGGGCTAGCACAGATACGCAGTATTTT. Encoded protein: CASSSDRASTDTQYF.

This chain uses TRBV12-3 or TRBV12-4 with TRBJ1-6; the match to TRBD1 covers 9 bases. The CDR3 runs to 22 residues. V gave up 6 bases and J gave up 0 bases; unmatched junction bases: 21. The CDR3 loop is CASRRPLSGTGLGHSYNSPLHF. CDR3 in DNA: TGTGCCAGCAGACGCCCGCTCTCCGGGACAGGGTTGGGACACTCCTATAATTCACCCCTCCACTTT.

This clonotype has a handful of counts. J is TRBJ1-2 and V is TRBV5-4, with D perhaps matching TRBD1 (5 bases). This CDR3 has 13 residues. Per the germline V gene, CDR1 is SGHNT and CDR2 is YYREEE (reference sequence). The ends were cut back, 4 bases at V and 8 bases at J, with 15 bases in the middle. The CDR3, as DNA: TGTGCCAGCAGCCGGGGGGAGGGACGAGGCTACACCTTC. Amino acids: CASSRGEGRGYTF. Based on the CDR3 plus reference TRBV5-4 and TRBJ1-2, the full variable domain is ETGVTQSPTHLIKTRGQQVTLRCSSQSGHNTVSWYQQALGQGPQFIFQYYREEENGRGNFPPRFSGLQFPNYSSELNVNALELDDSALYLCASSRGEGRGYTFGSGTRLTVV.

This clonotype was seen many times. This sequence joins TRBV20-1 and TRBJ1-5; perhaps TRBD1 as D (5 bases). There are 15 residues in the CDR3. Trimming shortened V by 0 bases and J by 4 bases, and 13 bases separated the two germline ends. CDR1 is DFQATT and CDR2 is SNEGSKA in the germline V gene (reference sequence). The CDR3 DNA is TGCAGTGCTAGAGATTCCCCAGGGATGAATCAGCCCCAGCATTTT. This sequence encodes CSARDSPGMNQPQHF.

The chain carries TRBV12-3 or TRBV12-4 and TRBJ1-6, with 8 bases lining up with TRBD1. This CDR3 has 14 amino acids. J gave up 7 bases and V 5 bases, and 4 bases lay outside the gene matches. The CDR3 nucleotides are TGTGCCAGCAGTCGGGACAGGTCAAATTCACCCCTCCACTTT. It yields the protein CASSRDRSNSPLHF.

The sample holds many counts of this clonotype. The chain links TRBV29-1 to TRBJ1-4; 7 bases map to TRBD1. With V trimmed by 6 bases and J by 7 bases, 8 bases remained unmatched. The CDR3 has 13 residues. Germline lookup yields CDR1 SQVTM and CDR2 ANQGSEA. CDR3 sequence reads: CSVETGFSEKLFF. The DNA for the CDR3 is TGCAGCGTAGAGACAGGGTTTTCTGAAAAACTGTTTTTT.

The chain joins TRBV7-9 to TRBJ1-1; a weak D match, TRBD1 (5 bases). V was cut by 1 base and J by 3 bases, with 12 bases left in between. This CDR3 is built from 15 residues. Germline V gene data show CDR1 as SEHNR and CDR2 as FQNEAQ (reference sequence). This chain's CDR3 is CASSLEAGRHTEAFF. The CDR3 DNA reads TGTGCCAGCAGCTTAGAGGCAGGGCGACACACTGAAGCTTTCTTT.

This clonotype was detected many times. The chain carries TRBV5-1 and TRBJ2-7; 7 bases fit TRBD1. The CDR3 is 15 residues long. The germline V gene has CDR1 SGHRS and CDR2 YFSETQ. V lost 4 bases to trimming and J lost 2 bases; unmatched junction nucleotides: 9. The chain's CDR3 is CASSHTGTVTYEQYF. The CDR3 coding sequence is TGCGCCAGCAGCCATACCGGGACAGTGACCTACGAGCAGTACTTC.

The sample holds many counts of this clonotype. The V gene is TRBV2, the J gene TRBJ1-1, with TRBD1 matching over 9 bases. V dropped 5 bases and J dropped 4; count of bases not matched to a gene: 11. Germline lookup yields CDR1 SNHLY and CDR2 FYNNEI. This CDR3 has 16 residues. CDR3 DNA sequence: TGTGCCAGCAGTACTCCGGGACAGGGTATGGGCACTGAAGCTTTCTTT. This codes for CASSTPGQGMGTEAFF.

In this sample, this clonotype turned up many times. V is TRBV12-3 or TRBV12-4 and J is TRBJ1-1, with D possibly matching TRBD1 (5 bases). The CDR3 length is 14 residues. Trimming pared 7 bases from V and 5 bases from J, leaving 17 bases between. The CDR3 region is CASIGGPEGTEAFF. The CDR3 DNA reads TGTGCCAGCATTGGGGGACCTGAAGGGACTGAAGCTTTCTTT.

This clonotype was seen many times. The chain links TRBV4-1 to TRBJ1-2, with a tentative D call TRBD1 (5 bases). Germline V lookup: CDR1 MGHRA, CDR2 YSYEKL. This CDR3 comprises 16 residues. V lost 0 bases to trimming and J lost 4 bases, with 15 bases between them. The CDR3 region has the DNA TGCGCCAGCAGCCAAGATCGTAGGCAGGGTACCTATGGCTACACCTTC. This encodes CASSQDRRQGTYGYTF.

CDR3: CASSFSGVTSYEQYF. Here the CDR3 DNA reads TGTGCCAGCAGCTTTAGCGGGGTTACCTCCTACGAGCAGTACTTC. The chain uses TRBV11-2 and TRBJ2-7; 8 positions match TRBD2. The CDR3 is 15 residues long. With V trimmed by 3 bases and J by 0 bases, 4 bases remained unmatched. Germline values: CDR1 SGHAT, CDR2 FQNNGV.

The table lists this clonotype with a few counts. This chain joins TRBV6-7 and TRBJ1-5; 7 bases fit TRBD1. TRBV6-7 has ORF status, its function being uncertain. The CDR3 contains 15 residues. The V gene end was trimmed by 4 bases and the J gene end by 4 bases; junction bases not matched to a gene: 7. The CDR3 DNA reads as TGTGCCAGCAGTTGTCAAGACAGGGCTAATCAGCCCCAGCATTTT. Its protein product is CASSCQDRANQPQHF.

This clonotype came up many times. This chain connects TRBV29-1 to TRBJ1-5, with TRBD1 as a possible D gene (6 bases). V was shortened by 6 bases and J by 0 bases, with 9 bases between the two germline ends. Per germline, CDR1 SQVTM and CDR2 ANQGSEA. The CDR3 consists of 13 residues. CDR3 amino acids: CSVRGYSNQPQHF. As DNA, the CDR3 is TGCAGCGTCAGGGGATATAGCAATCAGCCCCAGCATTTT.

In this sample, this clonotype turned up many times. The CDR3: CSVDRGVAEAFF. The CDR3 DNA reads as TGCAGCGTTGACAGGGGGGTCGCTGAAGCTTTCTTT. The chain is built from TRBV29-1 and TRBJ1-1; 7 bases fit TRBD1. This CDR3 contains 12 residues. Germline V CDR1 and CDR2: SQVTM, ANQGSEA. After removal of 3 bases from V and 6 bases from J, the junction contained 4 bases not matched to a gene.